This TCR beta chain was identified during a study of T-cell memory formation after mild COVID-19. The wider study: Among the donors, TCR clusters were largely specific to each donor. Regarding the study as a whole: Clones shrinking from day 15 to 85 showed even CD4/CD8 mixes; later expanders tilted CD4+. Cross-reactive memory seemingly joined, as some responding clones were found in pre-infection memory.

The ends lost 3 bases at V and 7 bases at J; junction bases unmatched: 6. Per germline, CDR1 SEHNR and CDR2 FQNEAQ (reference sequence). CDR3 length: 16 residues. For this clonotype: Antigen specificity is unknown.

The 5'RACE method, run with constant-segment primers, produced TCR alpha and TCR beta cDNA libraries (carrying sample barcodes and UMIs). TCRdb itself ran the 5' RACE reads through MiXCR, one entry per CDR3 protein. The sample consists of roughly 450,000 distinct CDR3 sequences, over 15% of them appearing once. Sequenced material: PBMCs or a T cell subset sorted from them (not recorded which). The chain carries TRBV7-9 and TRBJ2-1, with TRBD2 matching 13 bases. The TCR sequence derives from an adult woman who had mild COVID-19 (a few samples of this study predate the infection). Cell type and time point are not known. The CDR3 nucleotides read TGTGCCAGCAGCTTGCTGACTAGCGGGAGGATGAATGAGCAGTTCTTC. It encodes CASSLLTSGRMNEQFF.